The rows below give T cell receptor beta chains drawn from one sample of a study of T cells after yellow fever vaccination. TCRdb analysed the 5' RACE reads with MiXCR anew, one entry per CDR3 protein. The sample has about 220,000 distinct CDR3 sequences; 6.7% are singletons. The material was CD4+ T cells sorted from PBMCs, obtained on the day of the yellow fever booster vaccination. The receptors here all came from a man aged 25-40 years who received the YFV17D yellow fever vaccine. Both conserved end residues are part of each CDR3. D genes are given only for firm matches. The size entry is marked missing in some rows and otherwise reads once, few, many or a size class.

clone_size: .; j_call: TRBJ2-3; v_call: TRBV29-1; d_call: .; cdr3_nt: TGCAGCGTTGACCGAGATGCGCAGTATTTT; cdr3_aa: CSVDRDAQYF
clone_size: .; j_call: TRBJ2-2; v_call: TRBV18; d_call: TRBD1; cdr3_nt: TGTGCCAGCTCACCACAGACAGGGGCGAACACCGGGGAGCTGTTTTTT; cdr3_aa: CASSPQTGANTGELFF
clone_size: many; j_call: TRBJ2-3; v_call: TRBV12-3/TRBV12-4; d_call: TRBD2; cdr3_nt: TGTGCCAGTTCGCCCACTAGCGGGAGCCCAAGTCGAGCGGTGGATACGCAGTATTTT; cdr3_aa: CASSPTSGSPSRAVDTQYF
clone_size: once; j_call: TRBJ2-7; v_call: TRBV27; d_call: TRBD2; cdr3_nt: TGTGCCAGCAGTTTGTTCCTGGGACTAGCGGAGGCTCGGGAGCAGTACTTC; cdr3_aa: CASSLFLGLAEAREQYF
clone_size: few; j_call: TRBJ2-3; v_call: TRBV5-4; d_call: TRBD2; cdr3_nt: TGTGCCAGCAGCTCAGGACTAGCGGGAGTCAACACAGATACGCAGTATTTT; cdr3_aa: CASSSGLAGVNTDTQYF
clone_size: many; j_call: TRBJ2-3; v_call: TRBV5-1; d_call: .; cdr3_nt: TGCGCCAGCAGGCTGGACTCAATAGATACGCAGTATTTT; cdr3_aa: CASRLDSIDTQYF
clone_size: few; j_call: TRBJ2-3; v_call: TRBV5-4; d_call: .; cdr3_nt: TGTGCCAGCAGCTTGGATCAGGGGCCCCCAGATACGCAGTATTTT; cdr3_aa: CASSLDQGPPDTQYF
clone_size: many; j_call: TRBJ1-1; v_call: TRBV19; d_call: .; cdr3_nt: TGTGCCAGTAGTCTCAGACCTAGGCCCGACACTGAAGCTTTCTTT; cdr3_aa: CASSLRPRPDTEAFF
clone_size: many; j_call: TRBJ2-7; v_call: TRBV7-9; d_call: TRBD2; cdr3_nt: TGTGCCAGCTCACTCGGGCGGGGGTCTTCCTACGAGCAGTACTTC; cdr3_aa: CASSLGRGSSYEQYF
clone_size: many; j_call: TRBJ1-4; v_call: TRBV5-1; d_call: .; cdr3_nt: TGCGCCAGCGCCGCGATGGGGACGGCAACTAATGAAAAACTGTTTTTT; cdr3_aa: CASAAMGTATNEKLFF
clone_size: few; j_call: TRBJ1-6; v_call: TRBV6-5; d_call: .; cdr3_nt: TGTGCCAGCAGGGGTACGCAATCACCCCTCCACTTT; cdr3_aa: CASRGTQSPLHF
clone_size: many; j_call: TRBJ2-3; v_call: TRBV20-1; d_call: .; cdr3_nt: TGCAGTGCTAGATATGGGCTTAGCACAGATACGCAGTATTTT; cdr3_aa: CSARYGLSTDTQYF
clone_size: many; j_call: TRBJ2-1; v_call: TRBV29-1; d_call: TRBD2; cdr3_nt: TGCAGCGTAACCGGACTAGCGGGTTCCTACAATGAGCAGTTCTTC; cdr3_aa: CSVTGLAGSYNEQFF
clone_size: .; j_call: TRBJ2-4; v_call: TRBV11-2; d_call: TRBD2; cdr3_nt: TGTGCCAGCAGCTCCCTATCAGCGGGAGTTCAGTACTTC; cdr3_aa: CASSSLSAGVQYF
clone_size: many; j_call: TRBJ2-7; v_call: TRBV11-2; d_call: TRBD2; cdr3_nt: TGTGCCAGCAGCTTAGTCCGGGGGGTGTCCTACGAGCAGTACTTC; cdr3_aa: CASSLVRGVSYEQYF
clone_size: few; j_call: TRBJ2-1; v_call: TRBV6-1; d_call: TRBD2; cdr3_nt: TGTGCCAGCAGCCCCACGGCGGGAGGGTACAATGAGCAGTTCTTC; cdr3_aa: CASSPTAGGYNEQFF
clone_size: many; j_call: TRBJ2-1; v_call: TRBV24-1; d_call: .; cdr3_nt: TGTGCCACCAGTGATCCCTCCGGAACGGCGGGACACCAGTTCTTC; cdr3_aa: CATSDPSGTAGHQFF
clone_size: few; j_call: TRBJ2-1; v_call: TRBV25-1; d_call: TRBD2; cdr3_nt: TGTGCCAGCAGTGAATACGTGAGCGGGAGACCCTACAATGAGCAGTTCTTC; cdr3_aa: CASSEYVSGRPYNEQFF
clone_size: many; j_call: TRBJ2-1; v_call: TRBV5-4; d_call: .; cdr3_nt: TGTGCCAGCAGCTTCACCTCCAATGAGCAGTTCTTC; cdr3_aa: CASSFTSNEQFF
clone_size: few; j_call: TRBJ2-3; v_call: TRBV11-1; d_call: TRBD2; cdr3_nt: TGTGCCAGCAGCCCCACTCGGTGGTTCGACAGCGGGAGGGTGAAGGATACGCAGTATTTT; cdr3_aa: CASSPTRWFDSGRVKDTQYF
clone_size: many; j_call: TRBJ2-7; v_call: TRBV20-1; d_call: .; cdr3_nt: TGCAGTGCTAGAAAGGGGGAAGCGTGGTACTTC; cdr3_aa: CSARKGEAWYF
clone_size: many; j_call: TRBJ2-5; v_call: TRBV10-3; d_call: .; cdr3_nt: TGTGCCATCAGTGAGTCATTGGAGACCCAGTACTTC; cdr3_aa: CAISESLETQYF
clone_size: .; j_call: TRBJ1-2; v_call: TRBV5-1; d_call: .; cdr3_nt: TGCGCCAGCAGCTCCAGGGGTCGAGACTATGGCTACACCTTC; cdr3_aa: CASSSRGRDYGYTF
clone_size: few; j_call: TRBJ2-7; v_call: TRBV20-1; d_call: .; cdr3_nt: TGCAGTGCTAAAGGACTACTCCACTACGAGCAGTACTTC; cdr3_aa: CSAKGLLHYEQYF
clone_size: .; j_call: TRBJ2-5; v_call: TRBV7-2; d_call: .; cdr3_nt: TGTGCCAGCAGCAGCGCAGGTCTAGAGACCCAGTACTTC; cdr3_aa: CASSSAGLETQYF
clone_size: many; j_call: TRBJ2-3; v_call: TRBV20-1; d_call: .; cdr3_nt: TGCAGTGCCAGGGTCAGGGGTCGCACAGATACGCAGTATTTT; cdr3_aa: CSARVRGRTDTQYF
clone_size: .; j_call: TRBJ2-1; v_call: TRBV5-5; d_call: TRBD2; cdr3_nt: TGTGCCAGCAACCGTCCTAGCGGAGGTAGGAATGAGCAGTTCTTC; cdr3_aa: CASNRPSGGRNEQFF
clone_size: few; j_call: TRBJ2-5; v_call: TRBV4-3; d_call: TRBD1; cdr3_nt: TGCGCCAGCAGCCAGGAAAGGGGACAGGGAGGTGAGACCCAGTACTTC; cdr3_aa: CASSQERGQGGETQYF
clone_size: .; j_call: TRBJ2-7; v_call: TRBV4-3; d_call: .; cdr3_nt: TGCGCCAGCAGCCAAGGGGGGACAAATTCCTACGAGCAGTACTTC; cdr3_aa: CASSQGGTNSYEQYF
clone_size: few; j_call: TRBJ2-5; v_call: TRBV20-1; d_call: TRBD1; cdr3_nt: TGCAGTGCTCCTGACAGGGATGAGACCCAGTACTTC; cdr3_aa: CSAPDRDETQYF
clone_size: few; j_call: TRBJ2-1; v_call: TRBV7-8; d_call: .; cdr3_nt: TGTGCCAGCAGCCGCGGGGTCAGCTCCTACAATGAGCAGTTCTTC; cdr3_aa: CASSRGVSSYNEQFF
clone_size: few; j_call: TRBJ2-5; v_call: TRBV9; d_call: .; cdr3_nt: TGTGCCAGCAGCGTACAGGGGACTCTAGAGACCCAGTACTTC; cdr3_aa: CASSVQGTLETQYF
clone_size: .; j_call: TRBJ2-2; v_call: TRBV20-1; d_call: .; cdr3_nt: TGCAGTGCTAAAATACAGGGGGTGAGCGGGAGAGTAACCGGGGAGCTGTTTTTT; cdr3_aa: CSAKIQGVSGRVTGELFF
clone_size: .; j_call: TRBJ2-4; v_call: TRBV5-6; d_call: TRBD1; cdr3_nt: TGTGCCAGCAGCTTCCGGGACAGGAGCGGGAACATTCAGTACTTC; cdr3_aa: CASSFRDRSGNIQYF
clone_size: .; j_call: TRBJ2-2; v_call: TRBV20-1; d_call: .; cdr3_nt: TGCTGTGCTAGATCATCCGGGGTTCCGAACACCGGGGAGCTGTTTTTT; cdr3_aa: CCARSSGVPNTGELFF
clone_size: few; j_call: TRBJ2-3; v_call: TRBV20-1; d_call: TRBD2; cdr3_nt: TGCAGTGCTATTTTCGTCCCTAGCGGGTATAGCACAGATACGCAGTATTTT; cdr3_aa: CSAIFVPSGYSTDTQYF
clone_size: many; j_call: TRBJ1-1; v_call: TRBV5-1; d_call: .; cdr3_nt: TGCGCCAGCAGCTACGGAGGGCAGGAAAGGGGTGAAGCTTTCTTT; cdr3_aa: CASSYGGQERGEAFF
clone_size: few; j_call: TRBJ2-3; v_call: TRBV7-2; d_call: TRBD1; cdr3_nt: TGTGCCAGCAGCGGAGGACAGGGGGGCACAGATACGCAGTATTTT; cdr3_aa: CASSGGQGGTDTQYF
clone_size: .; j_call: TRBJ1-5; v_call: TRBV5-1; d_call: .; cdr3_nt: TGCGCCAGCAGCTTGGCGAGTAGCAATCAGCCCCAGCATTTT; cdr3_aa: CASSLASSNQPQHF
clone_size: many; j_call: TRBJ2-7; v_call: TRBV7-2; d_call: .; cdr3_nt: TGTGCCAGCAGCCCGGGGCTAGCGAACTACGAGCAGTACTTC; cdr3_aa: CASSPGLANYEQYF
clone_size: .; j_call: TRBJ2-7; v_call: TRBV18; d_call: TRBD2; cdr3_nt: TGTGCCAGCCGGCGGGGGGCAGGGTCCTACGAGCAGTACTTC; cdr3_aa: CASRRGAGSYEQYF
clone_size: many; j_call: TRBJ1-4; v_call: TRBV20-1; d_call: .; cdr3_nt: TGCAGTGCTGTCGAGGGATCAACTAATGAAAAACTGTTTTTT; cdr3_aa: CSAVEGSTNEKLFF
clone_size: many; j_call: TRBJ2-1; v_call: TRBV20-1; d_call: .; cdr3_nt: TGCAGTGCTAGTAGTTCTAAGGCCCTTGCTAACTCCTACAATGAGCAGTTCTTC; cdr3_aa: CSASSSKALANSYNEQFF
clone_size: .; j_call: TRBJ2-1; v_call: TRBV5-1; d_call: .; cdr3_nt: TGCGCCAGCAGCTTGTCAGCGGGCGTCGAGCAGTTCTTC; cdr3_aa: CASSLSAGVEQFF
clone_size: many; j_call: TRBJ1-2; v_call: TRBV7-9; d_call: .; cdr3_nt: TGTGCCAGCAGCCCGGGTGCTCGGGGCTATGGCTACACCTTC; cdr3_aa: CASSPGARGYGYTF